This T cell receptor (beta chain) was captured in a study of blood T cell repertoires in COVID-19. On the study more broadly: Some COVID-19 samples were acute and others convalescent; all came from the United States, Italy and Spain.

Assay: immunoSEQ multiplex PCR; the TCRdb copy retains only in-frame clones and omits some. The sample includes about 250,000 clones, more than 75% of them seen just once. Recruitment covered about two dozen US areas and drew participants whose ages spanned roughly 18 to 89 years. Cohort assignment relied on participant-reported clinical history. There are 16 residues in the CDR3. Germline CDR1 and CDR2: MNHNS and SASEGT. The germline V and J ends were trimmed by 2 bases and 2 bases, with 15 bases remaining between them. This clonotype was obtained from a man in his forties or fifties who had recovered from COVID-19. The source material was PBMCs or T cells enriched from blood (not recorded which). This chain connects TRBV6-1 to TRBJ1-1, with D uncertain. CDR3 protein: CASSEFHVAINTEAFF. CDR3 nucleotide sequence: TGTGCCAGCAGTGAATTTCATGTGGCCATTAACACTGAAGCTTTCTTT.